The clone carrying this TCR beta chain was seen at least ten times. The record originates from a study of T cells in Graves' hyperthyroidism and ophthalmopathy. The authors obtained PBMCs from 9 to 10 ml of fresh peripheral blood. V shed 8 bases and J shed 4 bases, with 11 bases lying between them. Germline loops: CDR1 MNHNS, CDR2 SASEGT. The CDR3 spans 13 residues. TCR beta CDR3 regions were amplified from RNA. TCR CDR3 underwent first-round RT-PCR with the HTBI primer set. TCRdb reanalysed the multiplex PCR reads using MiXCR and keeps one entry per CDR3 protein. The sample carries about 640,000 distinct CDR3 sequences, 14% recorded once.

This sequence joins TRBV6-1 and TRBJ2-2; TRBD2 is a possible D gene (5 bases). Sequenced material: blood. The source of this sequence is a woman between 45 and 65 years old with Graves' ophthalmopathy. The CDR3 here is CASRGSGTGELFF. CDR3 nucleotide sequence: TGTGCCAGCCGAGGGAGCGGCACCGGGGAGCTGTTTTTT.